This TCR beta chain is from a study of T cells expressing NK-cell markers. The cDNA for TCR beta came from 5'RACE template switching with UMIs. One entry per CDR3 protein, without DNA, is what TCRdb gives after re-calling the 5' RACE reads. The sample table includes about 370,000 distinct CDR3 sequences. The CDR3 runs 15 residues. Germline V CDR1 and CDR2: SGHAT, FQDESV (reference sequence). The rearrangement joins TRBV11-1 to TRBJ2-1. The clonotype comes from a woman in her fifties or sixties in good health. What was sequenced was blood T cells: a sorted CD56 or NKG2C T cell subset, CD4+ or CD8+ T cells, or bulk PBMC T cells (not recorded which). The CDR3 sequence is CASSLGSSANNEQFF.